This T cell receptor beta chain is from a study of T-cell reconstitution after alpha-beta-depleted transplantation in children. Study-level results: After transplant, high TCRbeta diversity at day 60 in some patients arose from surviving recipient T cells and thymic progenitors. It was newly produced T cells that mostly accounted for T-cell counts and diversity one year after transplant. About two months after transplant, alpha-beta T cells reportedly came from several hundred expanded graft clones.

TCRbeta library construction was performed incorporating unique molecular identifiers. TCRdb reprocessed the PCR reads via MiXCR and lists one record per CDR3 protein. In the table there are some 310,000 distinct CDR3 sequences, 23% of which are singletons. The CDR3 contains 15 residues. From germline, CDR1 is MNHNS and CDR2 SASEGT. V trimming: 7 bases; J trimming: 0 bases; junction bases outside the gene matches: 8. As for this clonotype: Its antigen is as yet unknown.

Sample: PBMCs, mostly from graft donor cells, taken 180 days after TCRalphabeta/CD19-depleted stem cell transplant. The genes are TRBV6-1 and TRBJ1-1; 7 nucleotides line up with TRBD1. This clonotype was sampled from a male patient between 10 and 17 years old who had a stem cell transplant for acute lymphoblastic leukemia, so the T cells may come from the graft donor. The CDR3 spells CASKRTGFLNTEAFF. The CDR3 coding sequence is TGTGCCAGCAAACGGACAGGCTTCTTGAACACTGAAGCTTTCTTT.